This T cell receptor (beta chain) was sequenced during a study of T-cell memory formation after mild COVID-19. Study-wide background: For the most part, TCR clusters were specific to one donor.

One entry per CDR3 protein, called by TCRdb with MiXCR from the 5' RACE reads. This sample has a few hundred thousand distinct CDR3 sequences, with roughly 21% found just once. Many counts were recorded for this clonotype. Its antigen is as yet unknown. Losses at the gene ends were 3 bases for V and 0 bases for J; bases not matched to a gene: 2. This CDR3 has 14 amino acids. The germline V gene encodes CDR1 ENHRY and CDR2 SYGVKD. Study-level findings and limits: For contracting clones, CD4+ ones sat mainly in CM and EM, CD8+ in EMRA.

This receptor was obtained from a man younger than 35 who had mild COVID-19 (a few samples of this study predate the infection). Cell type and time point are not known. The genes are TRBV10-3 and TRBJ2-7; the match to TRBD2 covers 7 bases. What was sequenced was PBMCs or a T cell subset sorted from them (not recorded which). DNA of the CDR3: TGTGCCATCAGTGAAGCTAGCGGCTCCTACGAGCAGTACTTC. It codes for CAISEASGSYEQYF.